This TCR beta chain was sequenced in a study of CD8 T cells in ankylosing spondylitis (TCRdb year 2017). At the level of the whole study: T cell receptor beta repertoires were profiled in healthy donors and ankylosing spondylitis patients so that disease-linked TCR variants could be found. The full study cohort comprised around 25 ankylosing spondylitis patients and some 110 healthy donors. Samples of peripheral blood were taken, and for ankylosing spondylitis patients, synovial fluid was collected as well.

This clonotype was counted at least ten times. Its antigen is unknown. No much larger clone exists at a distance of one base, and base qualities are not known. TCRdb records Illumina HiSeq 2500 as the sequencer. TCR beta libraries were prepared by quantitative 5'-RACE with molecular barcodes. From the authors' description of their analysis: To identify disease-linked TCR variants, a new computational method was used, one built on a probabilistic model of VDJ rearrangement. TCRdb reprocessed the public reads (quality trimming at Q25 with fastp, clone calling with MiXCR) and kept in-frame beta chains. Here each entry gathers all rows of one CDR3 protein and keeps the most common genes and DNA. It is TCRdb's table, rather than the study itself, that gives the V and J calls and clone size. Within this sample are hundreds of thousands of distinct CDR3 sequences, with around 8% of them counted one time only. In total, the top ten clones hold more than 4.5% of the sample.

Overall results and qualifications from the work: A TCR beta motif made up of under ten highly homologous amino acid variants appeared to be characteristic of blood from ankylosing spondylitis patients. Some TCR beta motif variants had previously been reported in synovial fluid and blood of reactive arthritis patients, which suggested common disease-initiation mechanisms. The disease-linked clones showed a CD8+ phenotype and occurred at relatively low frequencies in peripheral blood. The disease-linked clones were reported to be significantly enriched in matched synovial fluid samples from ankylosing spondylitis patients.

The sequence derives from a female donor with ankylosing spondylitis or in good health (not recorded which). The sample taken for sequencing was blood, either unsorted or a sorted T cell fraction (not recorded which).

The DNA sequence is given as TGTGCCAGCAGCCAGGGGTTAGGGGACAATGAGCAGTTCTTC. Translated, this gives CASSQGLGDNEQFF. The V and J genes are TRBV27 and TRBJ2-1; TRBD1 is possibly the D segment (6 matching bases). V and J are truncated by 6 bases and 5 bases respectively, leaving an intervening sequence of 14 bases. The CDR3 has 14 amino acids, counting the end cysteine and phenylalanine. Only CDR3 DNA is held: 42 bases, read in frame from base 1. The germline V gene (reference sequence) yields MNHEY for CDR1 and SMNVEV for CDR2.